One and the same sample provided the 24 T cell receptor beta chains below, sequenced in a study of blood T cell repertoires in COVID-19. Only in-frame clones appear in the TCRdb table, and some are missing; sequencing was by immunoSEQ multiplex PCR. The repertoire has roughly 260,000 clones, around four fifths of them found once; the top ten carry roughly 4.7%. Sequencing input: peripheral blood. The source of these receptors is a woman between 65 and 79 years old with acute or convalescent COVID-19.

The rearrangement joins TRBV6-5 to TRBJ1-1; D perhaps matches TRBD1 (5 bases). V was trimmed by 0 bases and J by 0 bases, leaving 8 bases between them. CDR1 MNHEY and CDR2 SVGAGI come from the germline V gene. The CDR3 has 15 residues. Written as DNA, the CDR3 is TGTGCCAGCAGTTACTCGACAGATATGAACACTGAAGCTTTCTTT. This codes for CASSYSTDMNTEAFF.

The chain carries TRBV11-2 and TRBJ1-2; 7 bases fit TRBD1. J lost 3 bases, V lost 1 base, and 5 bases had no gene match. Germline V CDR1 and CDR2: SGHAT, FQNNGV. This CDR3 region has 15 residues. CDR3 loop: CASSLVVTGDYGYTF. The DNA for the CDR3 is TGTGCCAGCAGCTTAGTTGTCACAGGGGACTATGGCTACACCTTC.

The J gene is TRBJ1-5, the V gene TRBV2; no clear D. V was cut by 3 bases and J by 4 bases, with 10 bases left in between. This CDR3 is built from 14 residues. Germline values: CDR1 SNHLY, CDR2 FYNNEI. In nucleotides, the CDR3 is TGTGCCAGCAGTGATAACCAGTTTAATCAGCCCCAGCATTTT. Amino acid sequence: CASSDNQFNQPQHF. Variable domain in full (rest from reference TRBV2 and TRBJ1-5): EPEVTQTPSHQVTQMGQEVILRCVPISNHLYFYWYRQILGQKVEFLVSFYNNEISEKSEIFDDQFSVERPDGSNFTLKIRSTKLEDSAMYFCASSDNQFNQPQHFGDGTRLSIL.

V and J are TRBV6-2 or TRBV6-3 and TRBJ2-1, with 10 bases lining up with TRBD2. V was pared by 0 bases and J by 2 bases, with 13 bases of the junction left unmatched. The CDR3 length is 20 residues. Germline-derived CDR1 and CDR2 are MNHEY and SVGEGT. The CDR3 here is CASSYSRLAGAPPTYNEQFF. The CDR3 DNA is TGTGCCAGCAGTTACTCGAGGCTAGCGGGGGCACCGCCGACCTACAATGAGCAGTTCTTC.

The rearrangement links TRBV7-9 to TRBJ1-1; 8 nucleotides align to TRBD1. CDR3 size: 14 residues. Germline V CDR1 and CDR2: SEHNR, FQNEAQ (reference sequence). Unmatched junction bases numbered 6, after V lost 3 bases and J lost 6 bases. CDR3 DNA sequence: TGTGCCAGCAGCTTGGACAGGGTTTCGGCTGAAGCTTTCTTT. It is translated as CASSLDRVSAEAFF.

This chain connects TRBV18 to TRBJ1-5, with TRBD1 as a possible D gene (6 bases). The V end lost 4 bases, the J end lost 3 bases, and 19 bases lay between the germline ends. The CDR3 has 17 amino acids. CDR1 KGHSH and CDR2 LQKENI come from the germline V gene. The chain's CDR3 is CASSRNSGGMDNQPQHF. The CDR3 coding sequence is TGTGCCAGCTCACGGAACTCGGGGGGCATGGACAATCAGCCCCAGCATTTT.

The chain's CDR3 is CASSQDRRSSYNEQFF. The CDR3 DNA reads TGTGCCAGCAGCCAAGATAGGCGGAGCTCCTACAATGAGCAGTTCTTC. V usage is TRBV4-2 and J usage is TRBJ2-1; D is unresolved. V was clipped by 0 bases and J by 0 bases, with 9 bases between them. The germline CDR1 and CDR2 sequences are LGHNA and YNFKEQ. The CDR3 sequence is 16 residues long.

The rearrangement links TRBV6-2 or TRBV6-3 to TRBJ1-2; 10 nucleotides match TRBD1. Trimming removed 5 bases from V and 0 bases from J; junction bases left unmatched: 6. This CDR3 is 16 amino acids long. The germline V gene has CDR1 MNHEY and CDR2 SVGEGT. The CDR3 is CASSQGQGGANYGYTF. Here the CDR3 DNA reads TGTGCCAGCAGTCAAGGACAGGGGGGCGCTAACTATGGCTACACCTTC.

The genes are TRBV5-4 and TRBJ2-3; TRBD2 matches at 11 bases. Germline CDR1 and CDR2: SGHNT and YYREEE (reference sequence). CDR3 length equals 17 residues. V was pared by 0 bases and J by 6 bases, with 9 bases of the junction left unmatched. CDR3 residues: CASSLGVISGGEDTQYF. Here the CDR3 DNA reads TGTGCCAGCAGCTTGGGAGTGATTAGCGGGGGGGAGGATACGCAGTATTTT.

This clone was recorded only once. This sequence joins TRBV4-3 and TRBJ1-6; D is unresolved. Germline CDR1 is LGHNA and CDR2 is YSLEER. The CDR3 loop spans 14 amino acids. The V and J ends lost 3 bases and 8 bases respectively, with 11 bases between them. The CDR3 DNA is TGCGCCAGCAGCCAGAACCCCGCGTATTCACCCCTCCACTTT. It specifies CASSQNPAYSPLHF.

The chain is built from TRBV15 and TRBJ1-3, with D maybe TRBD1 (5 bases). Trimming left V 6 bases short and J 0 bases short, with 9 bases between. The CDR3 consists of 14 residues. Germline CDR1 reads LNHNV; CDR2 reads YYDKDF (reference sequence). CDR3 loop: CATRAGYSGNTIYF. The CDR3, as DNA: TGTGCCACCAGGGCAGGGTACTCTGGAAACACCATATATTTT.

The chain has TRBV3-1 (or the pseudogene TRBV3-2) and TRBJ2-5; TRBD2 agrees at 10 bases. From germline, CDR1 is LGHDT and CDR2 YNNKEL (reference sequence). The CDR3 totals 16 residues. V shed 1 base, J shed 4 bases, and the junction held 6 bases outside the gene matches. The CDR3 protein is CASSQVPAGGSETQYF. CDR3 in DNA: TGTGCCAGCAGCCAAGTTCCAGCGGGGGGGTCAGAGACCCAGTACTTC.

The chain couples TRBV14 to TRBJ2-6; 9 bases are shared with TRBD1. V was pared by 3 bases and J by 0 bases, with 9 bases of the junction left unmatched. The V gene's germline CDR1 is SGHDN and CDR2 FVKESK. The CDR3 loop spans 19 amino acids. In DNA, the CDR3 is TGTGCCAGCAGCCAGCCTTGGGGACAGGGATCCTCTGGGGCCAACGTCCTGACTTTC. Its translation: CASSQPWGQGSSGANVLTF.

This chain uses TRBV11-2 with TRBJ2-1, with 11 bases aligning to TRBD2. The CDR3 is made up of 15 amino acids. In germline, CDR1 is SGHAT, CDR2 FQNNGV. V dropped 2 bases and J dropped 6; count of bases not matched to a gene: 3. CDR3 nucleotides: TGTGCCAGCAGCTTAAGTAGCGGGGGGGCCAATGAGCAGTTCTTC. This codes for CASSLSSGGANEQFF.

With regard to this clone: The same CDR3 is also encoded by other DNA sequences in this sample. The chain couples TRBV6-5 to TRBJ1-1; D possibly corresponds to TRBD1 (6 bases). The CDR3 sequence is 11 residues long. Germline V gene lookup returns CDR1 MNHEY and CDR2 SVGAGI. Trimming removed 2 bases from V and 8 bases from J, with 6 bases in between. The CDR3 reads CASSYTGEAFF. The CDR3 bases are TGTGCCAGCAGTTACACAGGGGAAGCTTTCTTT.

This rearrangement joins TRBV7-2 to TRBJ1-4; D remains ambiguous. Trimming removed 2 bases from V and 4 bases from J, with 11 bases in between. The CDR3 contains 15 residues. Per the germline V gene, CDR1 is SGHTA and CDR2 is FQGNSA. CDR3 amino acids: CASSLNILVNEKLFF. For the CDR3, the DNA is TGTGCCAGCAGCTTAAACATCCTTGTTAATGAAAAACTGTTTTTT.

This rearrangement joins TRBV6-2 or TRBV6-3 to TRBJ1-6; no clear D gene. V lost 3 bases and J 0 bases, leaving 9 bases between the germline ends. The CDR3 covers 16 residues. CDR1 and CDR2 from the germline V gene are MNHEY and SVGEGT. The CDR3 region has the DNA TGTGCCAGCAGTTATTTCGGGAGCTCCTATAATTCACCCCTCCACTTT. This sequence encodes CASSYFGSSYNSPLHF.

The chain uses TRBV6-6 and TRBJ1-2, with D possibly matching TRBD1 (5 bases). Germline values: CDR1 MNHNY, CDR2 SVGAGI (reference sequence). The ends were cut back, 2 bases at V and 4 bases at J, with 8 bases in the middle. CDR3 length equals 13 residues. The CDR3 coding sequence is TGTGCCAGCAGTTACCCCCAGGGCTATGGCTACACCTTC. It codes for CASSYPQGYGYTF.

This clone was counted once. The chain links TRBV9 to TRBJ2-3, with 11 bases aligning to TRBD2. The V gene end was trimmed by 0 bases and the J gene end by 5 bases; junction bases not matched to a gene: 5. The CDR3 spans 16 residues. CDR1 is SGDLS, CDR2 YYNGEE, per germline. The CDR3 DNA reads as TGTGCCAGCAGCGTAGTGACTAGCGGGAAGATAGATACGCAGTATTTT. Protein product: CASSVVTSGKIDTQYF.

The V and J genes are TRBV3-1 (or the pseudogene TRBV3-2) and TRBJ2-7, with D uncertain. CDR3 size: 14 residues. Trimming took 5 bases from V and 3 from J, leaving 14 bases between them. The germline gives CDR1 LGHDT, CDR2 YNNKEL (reference sequence). Here the CDR3 DNA reads TGTGCCAGCAGCTCTTGGGCAGGCAACTACGAGCAGTACTTC. Translating gives CASSSWAGNYEQYF.

The rearrangement uses TRBV28 and TRBJ1-1, with D uncertain. Germline CDR1 and CDR2: MDHEN and SYDVKM. The CDR3 has 14 residues. The V end was cut by 2 bases, the J end by 1 base, with 8 bases between. The CDR3 protein is CASSLLTRNTEAFF. In DNA form, the CDR3 reads TGTGCCAGCAGTTTACTTACAAGGAACACTGAAGCTTTCTTT.

This chain uses TRBV2 with TRBJ2-1, with TRBD2 matching 10 bases. This CDR3 contains 15 residues. Germline V gives CDR1 SNHLY, CDR2 FYNNEI. Unmatched junction bases numbered 8, after V lost 7 bases and J lost 5 bases. The DNA for the CDR3 is TGTGCCAGCAAACATAGCGGGGGGCTCGACAATGAGCAGTTCTTC. The encoded protein is CASKHSGGLDNEQFF. Supplemented by reference TRBV2 and TRBJ2-1, the full variable domain reads EPEVTQTPSHQVTQMGQEVILRCVPISNHLYFYWYRQILGQKVEFLVSFYNNEISEKSEIFDDQFSVERPDGSNFTLKIRSTKLEDSAMYFCASKHSGGLDNEQFFGPGTRLTVL.

The V call is TRBV6-5, the J call TRBJ2-7; 9 nucleotides match TRBD1. There are 15 residues in the CDR3. The V gene end was trimmed by 0 bases and the J gene end by 3 bases; junction bases not matched to a gene: 3. Per the germline V gene, CDR1 is MNHEY and CDR2 is SVGAGI. CDR3 protein: CASSYSGTGRYEQYF. CDR3 nucleotide sequence: TGTGCCAGCAGTTACTCCGGGACAGGGCGCTACGAGCAGTACTTC.

The chain uses TRBV5-1 and TRBJ2-5, with D perhaps TRBD1 (6 bases). CDR1 SGHRS and CDR2 YFSETQ come from the germline V gene. V shed 0 bases and J shed 5 bases, with 14 bases lying between them. The CDR3 is 15 amino acids. CDR3 sequence reads: CASSLASAQGETQYF. The CDR3 bases are TGCGCCAGCAGCTTGGCCAGTGCCCAGGGGGAGACCCAGTACTTC.